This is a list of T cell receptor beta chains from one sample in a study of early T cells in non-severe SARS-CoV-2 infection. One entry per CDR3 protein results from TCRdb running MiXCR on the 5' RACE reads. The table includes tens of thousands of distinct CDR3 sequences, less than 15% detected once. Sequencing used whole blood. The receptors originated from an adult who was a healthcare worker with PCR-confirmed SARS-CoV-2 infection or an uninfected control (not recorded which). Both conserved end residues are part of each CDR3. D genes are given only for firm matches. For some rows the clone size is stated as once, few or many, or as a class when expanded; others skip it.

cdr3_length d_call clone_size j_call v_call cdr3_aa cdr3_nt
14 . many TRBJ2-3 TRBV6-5 CASSYQGSTDTQYF TGTGCCAGCAGTTACCAGGGAAGCACAGATACGCAGTATTTT
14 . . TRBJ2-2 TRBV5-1 CASRGQFGTGELFF TGCGCCAGCCGGGGACAATTCGGGACCGGGGAGCTGTTTTTT
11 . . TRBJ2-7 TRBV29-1 CSVFMKGEQYF TGCAGCGTTTTCATGAAGGGCGAGCAGTACTTC
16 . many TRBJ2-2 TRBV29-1 CSVEAGAPKNTGELFF TGCAGCGTTGAAGCGGGGGCCCCAAAGAACACCGGGGAGCTGTTTTTT
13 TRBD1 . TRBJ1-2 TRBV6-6 CASSDGTVYGYTF TGTGCCAGCAGCGACGGGACAGTCTATGGCTACACCTTC
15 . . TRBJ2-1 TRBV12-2 CAYSVPGQGNNEQFF TGTGCATACTCAGTCCCGGGACAGGGGAACAATGAGCAGTTCTTC
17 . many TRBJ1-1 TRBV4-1 CASSQLPQTGLNTEAFF TGCGCCAGCAGCCAGCTCCCCCAGACAGGTCTGAACACTGAAGCTTTCTTT
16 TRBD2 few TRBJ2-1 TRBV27 CASSLAGAGGYNEQFF TGTGCCAGCAGTTTAGCGGGAGCGGGGGGTTACAATGAGCAGTTCTTC
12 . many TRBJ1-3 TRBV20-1 CSAMAVGNTIYF TGCAGTGCTATGGCCGTCGGAAACACCATATATTTT
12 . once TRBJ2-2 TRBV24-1 CATSYRDGELFF TGTGCCACCAGTTACAGGGACGGGGAGCTGTTTTTT
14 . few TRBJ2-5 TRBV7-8 CASSSRDSSVTQYF TGTGCCAGCAGCTCCCGCGATAGTTCCGTGACCCAGTACTTC
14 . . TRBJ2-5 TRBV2 CASSARQASETQYF TGTGCCAGCAGTGCACGACAGGCGTCAGAGACCCAGTACTTC
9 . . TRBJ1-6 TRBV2 CASSSPLHF TGTGCCAGCAGTTCACCCCTCCACTTT
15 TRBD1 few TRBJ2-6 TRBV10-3 CAISSTGAGANVLTF TGTGCCATCAGTTCGACAGGGGCTGGGGCCAACGTCCTGACTTTC
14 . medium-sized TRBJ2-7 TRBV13 CASSPRQGGYEQYF TGTGCCAGCAGCCCCCGGCAGGGTGGCTACGAGCAGTACTTC
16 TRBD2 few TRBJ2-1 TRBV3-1 CASSPTRAGGRNEQFF TGTGCCAGCAGCCCGACGCGAGCGGGAGGTCGGAATGAGCAGTTCTTC
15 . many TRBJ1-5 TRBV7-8 CASSTNDYSNQPQHF TGTGCCAGCAGTACCAATGACTATAGCAATCAGCCCCAGCATTTT
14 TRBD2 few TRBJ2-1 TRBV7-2 CASRNSGGANEQFF TGTGCCAGCAGAAATAGCGGGGGGGCCAATGAGCAGTTCTTC
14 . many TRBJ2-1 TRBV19 CASSPPDSLDEQFF TGTGCCAGTTCCCCGCCTGACTCCCTTGATGAGCAGTTCTTC
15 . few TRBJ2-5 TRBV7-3 CASSLTAGREETQYF TGTGCCAGCAGCTTAACGGCGGGAAGGGAGGAGACCCAGTACTTC
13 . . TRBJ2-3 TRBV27 CASSFIQGDTQYF TGTGCCAGCAGTTTTATTCAGGGAGATACGCAGTATTTT
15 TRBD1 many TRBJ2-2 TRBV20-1 CSATEDRGDTGELFF TGCAGTGCTACGGAAGACAGGGGCGACACCGGGGAGCTGTTTTTT
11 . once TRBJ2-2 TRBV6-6 CAGQGGGELFF TGTGCCGGCCAGGGGGGCGGGGAGCTGTTTTTT
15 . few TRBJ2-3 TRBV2 CASSDYRRGTDTQYF TGTGCCAGCAGTGACTACAGGAGGGGCACAGATACGCAGTATTTT
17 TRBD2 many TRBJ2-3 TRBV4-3 CASSQAPTSGSTDTQYF TGCGCCAGCAGCCAAGCCCCCACTAGCGGTAGCACAGATACGCAGTATTTT
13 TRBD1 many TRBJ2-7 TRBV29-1 CSVGRDREGEQYF TGCAGCGTTGGTAGGGACAGGGAAGGCGAGCAGTACTTC
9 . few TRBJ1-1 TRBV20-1 CSAPRVAFF TGCAGTGCCCCCAGGGTAGCTTTCTTT
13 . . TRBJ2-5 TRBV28 CASSLESSETQYF TGTGCCAGCAGTTTAGAGAGTTCAGAGACCCAGTACTTC
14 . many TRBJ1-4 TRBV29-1 CSVLAGSTNEKLFF TGCAGCGTTCTAGCAGGCTCAACTAATGAAAAACTGTTTTTT
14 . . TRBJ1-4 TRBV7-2 CASSPEVIEGKLFF TGTGCCAGCAGCCCGGAGGTTATTGAGGGAAAACTGTTTTTT
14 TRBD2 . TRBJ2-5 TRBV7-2 CASSSGRGEETQYF TGTGCCAGCAGCTCAGGGAGGGGTGAAGAGACCCAGTACTTC
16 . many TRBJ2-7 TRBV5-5 CASSFRYGTTSYEQYF TGTGCCAGCAGCTTCCGCTACGGGACAACCTCCTACGAGCAGTACTTC
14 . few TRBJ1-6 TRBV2 CASSELMGQSPLHF TGTGCCAGCAGTGAATTAATGGGGCAGTCACCCCTCCACTTT
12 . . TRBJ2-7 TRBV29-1 CSARFMHAEQYF TGCAGCGCCCGATTTATGCACGCCGAGCAGTACTTC
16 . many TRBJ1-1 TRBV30 CAWSVFGSPGNTEAFF TGTGCCTGGAGTGTTTTCGGTAGCCCGGGGAACACTGAAGCTTTCTTT
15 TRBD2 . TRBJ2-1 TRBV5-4 CASSFLAGVANEQFF TGTGCCAGCAGCTTTCTAGCGGGAGTGGCAAATGAGCAGTTCTTC